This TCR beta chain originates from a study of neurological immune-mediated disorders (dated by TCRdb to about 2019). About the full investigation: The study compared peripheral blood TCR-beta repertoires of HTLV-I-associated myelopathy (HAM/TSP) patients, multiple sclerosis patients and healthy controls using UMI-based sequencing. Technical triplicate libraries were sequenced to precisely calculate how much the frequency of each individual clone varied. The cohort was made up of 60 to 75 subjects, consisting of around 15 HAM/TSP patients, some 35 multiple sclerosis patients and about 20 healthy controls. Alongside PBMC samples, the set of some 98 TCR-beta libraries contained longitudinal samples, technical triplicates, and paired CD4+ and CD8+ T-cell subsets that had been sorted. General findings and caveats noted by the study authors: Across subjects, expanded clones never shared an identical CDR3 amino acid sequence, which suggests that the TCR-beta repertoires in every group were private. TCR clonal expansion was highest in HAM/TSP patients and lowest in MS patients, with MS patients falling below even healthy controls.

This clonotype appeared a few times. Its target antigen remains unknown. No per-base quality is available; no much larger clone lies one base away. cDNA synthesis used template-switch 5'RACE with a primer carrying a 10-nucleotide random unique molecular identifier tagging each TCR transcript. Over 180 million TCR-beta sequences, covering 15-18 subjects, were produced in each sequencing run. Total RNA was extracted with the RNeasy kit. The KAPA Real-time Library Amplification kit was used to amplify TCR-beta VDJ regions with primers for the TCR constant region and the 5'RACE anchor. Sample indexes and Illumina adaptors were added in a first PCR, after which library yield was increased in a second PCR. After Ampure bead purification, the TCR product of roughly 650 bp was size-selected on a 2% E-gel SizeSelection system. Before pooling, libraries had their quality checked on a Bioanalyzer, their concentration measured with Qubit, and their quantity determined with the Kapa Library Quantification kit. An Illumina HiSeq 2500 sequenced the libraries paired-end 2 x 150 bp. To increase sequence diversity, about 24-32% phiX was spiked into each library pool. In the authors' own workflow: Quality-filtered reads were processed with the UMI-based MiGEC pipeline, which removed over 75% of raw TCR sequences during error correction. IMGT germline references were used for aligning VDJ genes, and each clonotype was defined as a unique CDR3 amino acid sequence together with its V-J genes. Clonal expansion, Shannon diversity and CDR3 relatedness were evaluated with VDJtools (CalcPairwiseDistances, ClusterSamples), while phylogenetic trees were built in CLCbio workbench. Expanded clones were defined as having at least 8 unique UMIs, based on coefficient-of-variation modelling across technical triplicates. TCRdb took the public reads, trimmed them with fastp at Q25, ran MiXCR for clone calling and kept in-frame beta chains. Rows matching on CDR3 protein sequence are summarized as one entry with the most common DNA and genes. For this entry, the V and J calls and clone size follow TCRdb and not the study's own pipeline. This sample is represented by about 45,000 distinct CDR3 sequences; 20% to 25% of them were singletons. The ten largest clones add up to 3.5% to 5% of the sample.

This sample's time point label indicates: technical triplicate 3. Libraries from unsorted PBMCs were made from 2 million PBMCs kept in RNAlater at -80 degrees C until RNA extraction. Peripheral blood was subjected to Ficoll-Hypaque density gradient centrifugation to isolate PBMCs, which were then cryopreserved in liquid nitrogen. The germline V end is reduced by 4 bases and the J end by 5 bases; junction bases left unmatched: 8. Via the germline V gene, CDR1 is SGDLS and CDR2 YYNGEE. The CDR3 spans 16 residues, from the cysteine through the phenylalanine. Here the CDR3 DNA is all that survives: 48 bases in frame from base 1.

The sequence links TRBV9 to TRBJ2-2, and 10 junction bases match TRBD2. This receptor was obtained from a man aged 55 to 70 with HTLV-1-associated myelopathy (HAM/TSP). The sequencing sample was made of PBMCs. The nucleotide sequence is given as TGTGCCAGCAGCCCCCGGCTAGCGGGAGCGACCGGGGAGCTGTTTTTT. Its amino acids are CASSPRLAGATGELFF.